Below, 10 T cell receptor beta chains from the same sample are listed, as sequenced in a study of shared clonotypes between healthy human individuals. Clones were read by immunoSEQ multiplex PCR, and TCRdb kept only the in-frame ones, dropping some. Of roughly 2,500,000 clones in the sample, roughly 93% are singletons; the top ten hold 0.36%. Sequencing input: naive CD4+ T cells from PBMCs. Specified subset: CD45RA+ positively selected. These receptors all stem from a man between 18 and 29 years old in good health. Some clones in this sample may be carry-over from other donors' samples.

With respect to this clone: Other DNA variants within this sample encode the same CDR3. CDR3 sequence reads: CAWSVLGGAYGYTF. The CDR3 DNA is TGTGCCTGGAGTGTACTTGGAGGGGCTTATGGCTACACCTTC. This rearrangement joins TRBV30 to TRBJ1-2; TRBD1 is a possible D gene (5 bases). V lost 0 bases and J lost 5, with 13 bases in between. The CDR3 contains 14 residues. The germline CDR1 and CDR2 sequences are GTSNPN and SVGIG (reference sequence).

The V gene is TRBV5-5, the J gene TRBJ2-7; D gene uncertain. V was cut by 0 bases and J by 0 bases, with 19 bases left in between. This CDR3 has 18 residues. In germline, CDR1 is SGHKS, CDR2 YYEKEE (reference sequence). Here the CDR3 reads CASSLVPPDPRSSYEQYF. The CDR3 nucleotides read TGTGCCAGCAGCTTGGTTCCGCCGGACCCGAGGAGCTCCTACGAGCAGTACTTC.

The V and J genes are TRBV18 and TRBJ1-4; D unclear. The germline gives CDR1 KGHSH, CDR2 LQKENI. Trimming left V 4 bases short and J 5 bases short, with 11 bases between. The CDR3 has 14 residues. CDR3 residues: CASSLGRSNEKLFF. CDR3 nucleotide sequence: TGTGCCAGCTCACTTGGACGGAGCAATGAAAAACTGTTTTTT.

The chain recombines TRBV6-1 with TRBJ2-7; D is uncertain. The V gene's germline CDR1 is MNHNS and CDR2 SASEGT. CDR3 size: 14 residues. V dropped 4 bases and J dropped 2 bases, with 12 bases sitting between them. As DNA, the CDR3 is TGTGCCAGCAGTGTTAGGCTAGGGACCTACGAGCAGTACTTC. This gives the protein CASSVRLGTYEQYF.

The rearrangement uses TRBV5-1 and TRBJ1-4, with unresolved D. The V gene's germline CDR1 is SGHRS and CDR2 YFSETQ. The CDR3 spans 15 residues. V lost 2 bases and J lost 8, with 16 bases in between. CDR3 in amino acids: CASSFDNGAGEKLFF. CDR3 bases: TGCGCCAGCAGCTTCGACAATGGTGCGGGAGAAAAACTGTTTTTT.

A note on this clone: Other DNA sequences in this sample translate to the same CDR3. The chain recombines TRBV7-9 with TRBJ1-5; no firm D call. The CDR3 length is 12 residues. CDR1 and CDR2 (germline): SEHNR, FQNEAQ (reference sequence). Trimming took off 1 base at V and 6 bases at J, with 4 bases between the two ends. The CDR3 nucleotides read TGTGCCAGCAGCTTAGGTACTCAGCCCCAGCATTTT. Encoded protein: CASSLGTQPQHF.

The chain employs TRBV9 and TRBJ2-1, with 13 nucleotides matching TRBD2. V shed 0 bases and J 6 bases; nucleotides not matched to a gene: 3. CDR1 and CDR2 (germline): SGDLS, YYNGEE. This CDR3 is built from 16 residues. The CDR3 DNA reads as TGTGCCAGCAGCGTAGCAGGGACTAGCGGGGTCAATGAGCAGTTCTTC. Encoded protein: CASSVAGTSGVNEQFF.

The chain has TRBV5-4 and TRBJ1-1; D is uncertain. The germline CDR1 and CDR2 sequences are SGHNT and YYREEE (reference sequence). The ends were cut back, 4 bases at V and 3 bases at J, with 16 bases in the middle. The length of the CDR3 is 15 residues. CDR3 nucleotides: TGTGCCAGCAGCCCCCCGGCCAGAGCAGACACTGAAGCTTTCTTT. It specifies CASSPPARADTEAFF.

The chain uses TRBV29-1 and TRBJ2-2, with TRBD2 as a possible D gene (6 bases). The CDR3 covers 15 residues. Between the trimmed V and J ends, which lost 6 bases and 0 bases, there was a span of 14 bases. Germline CDR1 reads SQVTM; CDR2 reads ANQGSEA. This CDR3 is CSVLAGLANTGELFF. Here the CDR3 DNA reads TGCAGCGTGTTGGCGGGGCTCGCGAACACCGGGGAGCTGTTTTTT.

Remarks on this clone: The same CDR3 is also encoded by other DNA sequences in this sample. The rearrangement uses TRBV19 and TRBJ2-7; 10 bases align to TRBD1. Germline CDR1 is LNHDA and CDR2 is SQIVND (reference sequence). With V trimmed by 4 bases and J by 1 base, 1 base remained unmatched. CDR3 length equals 14 residues. The CDR3 spells CASSRDRGSYEQYF. CDR3 DNA: TGTGCCAGTAGTAGGGACAGGGGATCCTACGAGCAGTACTTC. Full variable domain (remainder filled in from reference TRBV19 and TRBJ2-7): DGGITQSPKYLFRKEGQNVTLSCEQNLNHDAMYWYRQDPGQGLRLIYYSQIVNDFQKGDIAEGYSVSREKKESFPLTVTSAQKNPTAFYLCASSRDRGSYEQYFGPGTRLTVT.